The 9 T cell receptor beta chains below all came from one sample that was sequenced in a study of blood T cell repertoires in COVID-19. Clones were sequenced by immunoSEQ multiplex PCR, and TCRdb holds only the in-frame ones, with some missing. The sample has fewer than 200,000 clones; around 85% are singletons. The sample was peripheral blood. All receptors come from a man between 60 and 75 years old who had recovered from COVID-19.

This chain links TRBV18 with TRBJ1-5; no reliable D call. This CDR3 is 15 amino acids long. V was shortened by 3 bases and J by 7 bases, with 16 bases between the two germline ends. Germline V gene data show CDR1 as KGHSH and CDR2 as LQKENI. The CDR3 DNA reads TGTGCCAGCTCACCGGGGAGGGAGAGGGAGCAGCCCCAGCATTTT. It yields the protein CASSPGREREQPQHF.

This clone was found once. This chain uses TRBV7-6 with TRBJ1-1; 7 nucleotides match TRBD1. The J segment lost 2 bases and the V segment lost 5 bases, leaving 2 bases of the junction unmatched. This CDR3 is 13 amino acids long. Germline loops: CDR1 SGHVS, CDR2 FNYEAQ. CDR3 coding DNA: TGTGCCAGCAGCCGGGACAGAAACACTGAAGCTTTCTTT. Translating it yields CASSRDRNTEAFF.

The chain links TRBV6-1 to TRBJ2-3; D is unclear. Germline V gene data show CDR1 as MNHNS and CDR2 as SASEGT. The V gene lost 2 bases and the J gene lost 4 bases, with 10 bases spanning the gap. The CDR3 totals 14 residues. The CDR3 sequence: CASSESRHPDTQYF. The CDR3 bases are TGTGCCAGCAGTGAATCCAGACACCCAGATACGCAGTATTTT.

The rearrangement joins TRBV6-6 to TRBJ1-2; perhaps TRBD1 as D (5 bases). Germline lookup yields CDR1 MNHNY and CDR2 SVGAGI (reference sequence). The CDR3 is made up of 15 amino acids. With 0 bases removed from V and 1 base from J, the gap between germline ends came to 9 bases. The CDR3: CASSYSGGSNYGYTF. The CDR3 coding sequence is TGTGCCAGCAGTTACTCCGGGGGTAGTAACTATGGCTACACCTTC.

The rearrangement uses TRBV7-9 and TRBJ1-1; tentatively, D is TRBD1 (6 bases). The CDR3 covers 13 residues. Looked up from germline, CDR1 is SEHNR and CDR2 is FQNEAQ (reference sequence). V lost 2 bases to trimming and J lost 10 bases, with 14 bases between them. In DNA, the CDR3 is TGTGCCAGCAGCTTATCAGGGGTGGATGGAGCTTTCTTT. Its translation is CASSLSGVDGAFF.

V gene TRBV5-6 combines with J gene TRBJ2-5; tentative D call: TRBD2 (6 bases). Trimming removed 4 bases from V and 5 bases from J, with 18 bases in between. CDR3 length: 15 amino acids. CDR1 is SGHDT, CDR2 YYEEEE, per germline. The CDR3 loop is CASSRTLAAGETQYF. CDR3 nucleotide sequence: TGTGCCAGCAGCCGAACCTTAGCGGCCGGGGAGACCCAGTACTTC.

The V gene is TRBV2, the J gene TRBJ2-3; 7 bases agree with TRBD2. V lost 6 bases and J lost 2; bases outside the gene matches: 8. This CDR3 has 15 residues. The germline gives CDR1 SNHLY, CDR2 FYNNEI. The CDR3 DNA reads TGTGCCAGCAGCCAGAGGAGCGGGGCCACAGATACGCAGTATTTT. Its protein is CASSQRSGATDTQYF.

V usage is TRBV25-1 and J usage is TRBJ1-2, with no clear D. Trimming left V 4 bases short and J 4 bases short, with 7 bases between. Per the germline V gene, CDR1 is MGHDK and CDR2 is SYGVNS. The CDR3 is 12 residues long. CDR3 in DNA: TGTGCCAGCAGTGCTTCCGGCTATGGCTACACCTTC. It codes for CASSASGYGYTF.

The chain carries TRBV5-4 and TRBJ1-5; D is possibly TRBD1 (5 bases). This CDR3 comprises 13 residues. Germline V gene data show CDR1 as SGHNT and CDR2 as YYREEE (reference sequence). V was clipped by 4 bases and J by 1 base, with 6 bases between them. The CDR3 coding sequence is TGTGCCAGCAGCCGGGGGAGCAATCAGCCCCAGCATTTT. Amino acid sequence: CASSRGSNQPQHF. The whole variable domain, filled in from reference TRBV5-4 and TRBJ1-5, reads ETGVTQSPTHLIKTRGQQVTLRCSSQSGHNTVSWYQQALGQGPQFIFQYYREEENGRGNFPPRFSGLQFPNYSSELNVNALELDDSALYLCASSRGSNQPQHFGDGTRLSIL.